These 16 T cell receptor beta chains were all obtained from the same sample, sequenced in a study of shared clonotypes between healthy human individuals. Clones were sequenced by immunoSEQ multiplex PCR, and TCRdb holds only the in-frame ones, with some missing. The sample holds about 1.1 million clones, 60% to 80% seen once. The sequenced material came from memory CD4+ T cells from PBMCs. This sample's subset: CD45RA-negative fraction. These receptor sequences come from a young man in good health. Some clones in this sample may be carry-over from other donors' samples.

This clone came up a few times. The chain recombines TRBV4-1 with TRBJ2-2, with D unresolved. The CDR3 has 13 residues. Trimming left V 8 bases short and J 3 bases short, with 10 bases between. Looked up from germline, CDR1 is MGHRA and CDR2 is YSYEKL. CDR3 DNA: TGCGCCAGCCATAAACGGGACACCGGGGAGCTGTTTTTT. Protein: CASHKRDTGELFF.

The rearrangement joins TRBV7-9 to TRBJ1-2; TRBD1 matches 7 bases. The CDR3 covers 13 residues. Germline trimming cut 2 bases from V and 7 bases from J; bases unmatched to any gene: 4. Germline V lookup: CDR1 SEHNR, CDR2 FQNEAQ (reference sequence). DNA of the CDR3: TGTGCCAGCAGCTTACAGGGGGGTGGTGGCTACACCTTC. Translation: CASSLQGGGGYTF.

Written as DNA, the CDR3 is TGTGCCAGCAGCTTGGGTGCGGGGACTCGCACTGAAGCTTTCTTT. Protein sequence: CASSLGAGTRTEAFF. The rearrangement links TRBV5-4 to TRBJ1-1; TRBD1 is a possible D gene (5 bases). Germline V gene data show CDR1 as SGHNT and CDR2 as YYREEE (reference sequence). Deletions cut 0 bases from V and 4 bases from J, with 13 bases between. This CDR3 has 15 residues.

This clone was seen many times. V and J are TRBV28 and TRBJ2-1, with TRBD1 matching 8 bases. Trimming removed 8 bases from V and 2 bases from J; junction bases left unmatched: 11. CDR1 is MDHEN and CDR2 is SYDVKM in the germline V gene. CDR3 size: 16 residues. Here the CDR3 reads CASRTGGIYTYNEQFF. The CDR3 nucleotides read TGTGCCAGCCGTACAGGGGGGATTTATACCTACAATGAGCAGTTCTTC.

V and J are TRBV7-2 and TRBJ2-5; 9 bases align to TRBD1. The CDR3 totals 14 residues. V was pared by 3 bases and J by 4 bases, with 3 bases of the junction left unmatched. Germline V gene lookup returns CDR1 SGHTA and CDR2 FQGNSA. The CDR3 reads CASSFDRGAETQYF. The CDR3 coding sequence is TGTGCCAGCAGCTTCGACAGGGGGGCAGAGACCCAGTACTTC.

CDR3 DNA sequence: TGTGCCAGCAGCTTAGACAGGGGGGGCTATGGCTACACCTTC. Translating gives CASSLDRGGYGYTF. The chain uses TRBV5-6 and TRBJ1-2, with 9 bases identical to TRBD1. Germline V lookup: CDR1 SGHDT, CDR2 YYEEEE. The CDR3 extends over 14 amino acids. Losses at the gene ends were 2 bases for V and 4 bases for J; bases not matched to a gene: 3.

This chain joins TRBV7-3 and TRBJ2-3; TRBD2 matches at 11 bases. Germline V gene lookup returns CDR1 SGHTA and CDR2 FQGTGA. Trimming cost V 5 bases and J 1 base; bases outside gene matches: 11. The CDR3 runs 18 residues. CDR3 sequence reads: CASSPGLAGGGGTDTQYF. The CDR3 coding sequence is TGTGCCAGCAGCCCCGGGCTAGCGGGAGGCGGCGGCACAGATACGCAGTATTTT.

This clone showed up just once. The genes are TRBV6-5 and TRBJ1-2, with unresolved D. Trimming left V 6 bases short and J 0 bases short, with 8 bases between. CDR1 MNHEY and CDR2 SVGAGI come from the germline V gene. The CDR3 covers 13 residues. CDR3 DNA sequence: TGTGCCAGCAGCCTAGGGTCTAACTATGGCTACACCTTC. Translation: CASSLGSNYGYTF.

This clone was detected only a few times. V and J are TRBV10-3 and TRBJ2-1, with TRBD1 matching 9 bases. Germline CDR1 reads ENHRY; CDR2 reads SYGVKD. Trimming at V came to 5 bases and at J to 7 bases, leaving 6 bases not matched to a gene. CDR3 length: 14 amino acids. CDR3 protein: CAISPQGALNEQFF. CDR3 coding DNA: TGTGCCATCAGTCCACAGGGGGCGCTGAATGAGCAGTTCTTC.

The CDR3 nucleotides are TGTGCCAGCAGGAGCGGGACAGTGGGCAATCAGCCCCAGCATTTT. This encodes CASRSGTVGNQPQHF. The V and J genes are TRBV6-6 and TRBJ1-5; 7 bases align to TRBD1. Germline V gene lookup returns CDR1 MNHNY and CDR2 SVGAGI (reference sequence). With V trimmed by 6 bases and J by 2 bases, 7 bases remained unmatched. The CDR3 runs to 15 residues.

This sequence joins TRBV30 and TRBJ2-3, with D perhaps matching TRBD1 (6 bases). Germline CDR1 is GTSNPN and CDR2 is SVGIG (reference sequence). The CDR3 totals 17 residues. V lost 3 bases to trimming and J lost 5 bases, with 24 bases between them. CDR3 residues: CAWRPGHGTHNRDTQYF. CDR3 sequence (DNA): TGTGCCTGGAGACCGGGACACGGGACCCATAATCGAGATACGCAGTATTTT.

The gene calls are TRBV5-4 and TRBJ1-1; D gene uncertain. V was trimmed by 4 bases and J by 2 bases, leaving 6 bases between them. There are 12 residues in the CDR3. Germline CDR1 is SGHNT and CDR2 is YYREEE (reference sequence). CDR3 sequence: CASSLLNTEAFF. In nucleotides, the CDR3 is TGTGCCAGCAGCCTGCTTAACACTGAAGCTTTCTTT.

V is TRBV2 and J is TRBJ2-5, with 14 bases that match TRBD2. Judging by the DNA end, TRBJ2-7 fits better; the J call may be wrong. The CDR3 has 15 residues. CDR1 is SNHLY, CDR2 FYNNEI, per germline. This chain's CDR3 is CASSGGLAGGYEQYF. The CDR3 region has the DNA TGTGCCAGCAGCGGAGGACTAGCGGGAGGCTACGAGCAGTACTTC.

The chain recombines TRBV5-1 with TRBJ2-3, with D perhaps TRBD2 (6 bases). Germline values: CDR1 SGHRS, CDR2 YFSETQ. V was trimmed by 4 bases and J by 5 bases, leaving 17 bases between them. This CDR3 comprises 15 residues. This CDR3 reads CASSGGGAGIDTQYF. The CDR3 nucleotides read TGCGCCAGCAGCGGAGGAGGGGCGGGGATAGATACGCAGTATTTT.

The CDR3 loop is CSGTGTGGSGTQYF. The DNA for the CDR3 is TGCAGCGGTACCGGGACAGGGGGATCTGGGACCCAGTACTTC. The genes are TRBV29-1 and TRBJ2-5, with 11 bases identical to TRBD1. CDR3 length equals 14 residues. V lost 7 bases, J lost 7 bases, and 11 bases stayed unmatched. Germline V CDR1 and CDR2: SQVTM, ANQGSEA. The whole variable domain, remainder taken from reference TRBV29-1 and TRBJ2-5, is SAVISQKPSRDICQRGTSLTIQCQVDSQVTMMFWYRQQPGQSLTLIATANQGSEATYESGFVIDKFPISRPNLTFSTLTVSNMSPEDSSIYLCSGTGTGGSGTQYFGPGTRLLVL.

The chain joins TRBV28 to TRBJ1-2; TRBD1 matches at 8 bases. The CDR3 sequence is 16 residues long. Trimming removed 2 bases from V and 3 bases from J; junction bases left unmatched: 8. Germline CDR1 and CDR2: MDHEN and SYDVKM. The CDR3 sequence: CASSLLGTGTHYGYTF. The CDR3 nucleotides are TGTGCCAGCAGTTTACTTGGGACAGGAACCCACTATGGCTACACCTTC.